The present TCR beta chain was sequenced within a study of T cell responses to AZD1222 COVID-19 vaccine. Clones were sequenced by immunoSEQ multiplex PCR, and TCRdb holds only the in-frame ones, with some missing. The sample lists 150,000 to 200,000 clones, just over 90% occurring once. Remarks on this clone: One end of the junction fails to match germline, which may point to a read error.

The sequences come from peripheral blood, collected on day 0 of AZD1222 vaccination. This clonotype was obtained from an adult in good health.

The CDR3 region is CASSVDGGF. As DNA, the CDR3 is TGTGCCAGCAGCGTAGATGGGGGTTTT. This sequence joins TRBV9 and TRBJ1-1, with D perhaps matching TRBD1 (5 bases). Germline-derived CDR1 and CDR2 are SGDLS and YYNGEE. The CDR3 runs 9 residues. Drawing the rest from reference TRBV9 and TRBJ1-1, the complete variable domain is DSGVTQTPKHLITATGQRVTLRCSPRSGDLSVYWYQQSLDQGLQFLIQYYNGEERAKGNILERFSAQQFPDLHSELNLSSLELGDSALYFCASSVDGGFGQGTRLTVV.